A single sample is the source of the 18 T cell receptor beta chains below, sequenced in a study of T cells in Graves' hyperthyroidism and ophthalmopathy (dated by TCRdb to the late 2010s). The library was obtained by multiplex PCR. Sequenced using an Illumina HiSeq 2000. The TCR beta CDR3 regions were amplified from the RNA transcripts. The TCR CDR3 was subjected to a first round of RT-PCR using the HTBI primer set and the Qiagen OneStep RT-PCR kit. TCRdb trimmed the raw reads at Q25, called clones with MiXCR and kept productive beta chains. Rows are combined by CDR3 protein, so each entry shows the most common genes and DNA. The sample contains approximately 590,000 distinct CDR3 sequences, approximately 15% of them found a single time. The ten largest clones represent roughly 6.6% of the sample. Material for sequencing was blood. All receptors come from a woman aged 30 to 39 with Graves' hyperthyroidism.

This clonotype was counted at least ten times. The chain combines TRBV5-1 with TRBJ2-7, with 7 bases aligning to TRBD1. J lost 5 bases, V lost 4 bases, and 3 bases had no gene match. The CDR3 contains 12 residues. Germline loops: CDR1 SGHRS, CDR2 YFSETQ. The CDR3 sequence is CASSATGNEQYF. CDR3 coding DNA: TGCGCCAGCAGCGCGACAGGGAACGAGCAGTACTTC. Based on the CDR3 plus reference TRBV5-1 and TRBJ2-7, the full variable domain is KAGVTQTPRYLIKTRGQQVTLSCSPISGHRSVSWYQQTPGQGLQFLFEYFSETQRNKGNFPGRFSGRQFSNSRSEMNVSTLELGDSALYLCASSATGNEQYFGPGTRLTVT.

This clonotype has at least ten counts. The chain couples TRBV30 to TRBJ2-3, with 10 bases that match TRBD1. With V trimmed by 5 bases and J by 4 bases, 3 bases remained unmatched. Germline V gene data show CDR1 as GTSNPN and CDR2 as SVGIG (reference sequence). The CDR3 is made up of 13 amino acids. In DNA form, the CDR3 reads TGTGCCTGGGACAGGGGGCGCGCAGATACGCAGTATTTT. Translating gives CAWDRGRADTQYF.

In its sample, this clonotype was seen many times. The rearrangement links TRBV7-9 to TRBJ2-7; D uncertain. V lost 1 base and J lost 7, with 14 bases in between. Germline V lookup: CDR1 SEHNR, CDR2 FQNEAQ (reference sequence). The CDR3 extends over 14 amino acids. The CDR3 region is CASSLGHWEREQYF. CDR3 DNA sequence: TGTGCCAGCAGCTTAGGGCATTGGGAACGTGAGCAGTACTTC. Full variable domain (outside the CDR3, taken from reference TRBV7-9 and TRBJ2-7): DTGVSQNPRHKITKRGQNVTFRCDPISEHNRLYWYRQTLGQGPEFLTYFQNEAQLEKSRLLSDRFSAERPKGSFSTLEIQRTEQGDSAMYLCASSLGHWEREQYFGPGTRLTVT.

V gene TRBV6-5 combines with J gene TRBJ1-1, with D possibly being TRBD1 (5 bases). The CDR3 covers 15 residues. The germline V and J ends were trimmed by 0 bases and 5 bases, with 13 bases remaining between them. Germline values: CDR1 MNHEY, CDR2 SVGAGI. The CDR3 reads CASSYSWGVWTEAFF. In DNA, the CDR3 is TGTGCCAGCAGTTACTCTTGGGGGGTATGGACTGAAGCTTTCTTT.

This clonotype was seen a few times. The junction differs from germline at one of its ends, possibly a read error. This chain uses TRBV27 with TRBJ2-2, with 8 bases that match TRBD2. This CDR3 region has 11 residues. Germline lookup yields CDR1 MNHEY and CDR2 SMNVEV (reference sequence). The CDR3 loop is CASSSGGELVF. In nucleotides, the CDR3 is TGTGCCAGCAGTTCGGGAGGGGAGCTGGTTTTT.

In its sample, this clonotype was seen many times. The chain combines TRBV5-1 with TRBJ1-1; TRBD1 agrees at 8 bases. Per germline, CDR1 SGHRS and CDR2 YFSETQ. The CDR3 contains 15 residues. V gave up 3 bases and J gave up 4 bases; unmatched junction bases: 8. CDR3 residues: CASSSGQGEVTEAFF. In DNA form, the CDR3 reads TGCGCCAGCAGCTCCGGACAGGGAGAGGTCACTGAAGCTTTCTTT.

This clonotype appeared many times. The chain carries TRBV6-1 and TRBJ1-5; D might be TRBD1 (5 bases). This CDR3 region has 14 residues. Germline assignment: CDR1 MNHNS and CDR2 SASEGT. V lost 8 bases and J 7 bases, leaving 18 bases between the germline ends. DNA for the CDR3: TGTGCCAGCCATAGGGGAGGGGCAAGGCAGCCCCAGCATTTT. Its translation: CASHRGGARQPQHF.

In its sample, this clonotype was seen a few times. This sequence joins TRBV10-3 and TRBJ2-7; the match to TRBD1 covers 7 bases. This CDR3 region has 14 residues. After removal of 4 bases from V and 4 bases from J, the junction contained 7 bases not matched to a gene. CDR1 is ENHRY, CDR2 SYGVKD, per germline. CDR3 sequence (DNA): TGTGCCATCAGTGCGAGGGACAGACCTTACGAGCAGTACTTC. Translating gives CAISARDRPYEQYF.

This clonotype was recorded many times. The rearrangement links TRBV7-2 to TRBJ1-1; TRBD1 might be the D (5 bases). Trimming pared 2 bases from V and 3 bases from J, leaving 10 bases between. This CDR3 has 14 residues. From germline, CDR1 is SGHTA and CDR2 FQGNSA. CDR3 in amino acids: CASSLSQGYTEAFF. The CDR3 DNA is TGTGCCAGCAGCTTAAGTCAGGGTTACACTGAAGCTTTCTTT.

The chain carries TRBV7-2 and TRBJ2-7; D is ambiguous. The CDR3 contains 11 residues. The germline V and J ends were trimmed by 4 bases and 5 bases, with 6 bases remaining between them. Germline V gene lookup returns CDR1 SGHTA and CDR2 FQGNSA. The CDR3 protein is CASSSYNEQYF. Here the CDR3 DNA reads TGTGCCAGCAGCTCATACAACGAGCAGTACTTC.

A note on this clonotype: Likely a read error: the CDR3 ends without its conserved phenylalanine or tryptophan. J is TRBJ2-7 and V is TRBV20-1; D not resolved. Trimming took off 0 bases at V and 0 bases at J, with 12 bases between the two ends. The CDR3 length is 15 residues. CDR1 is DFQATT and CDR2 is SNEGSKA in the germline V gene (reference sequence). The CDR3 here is CSARDRSGSSYEQYL. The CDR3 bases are TGCAGTGCTAGAGATCGATCCGGTAGCTCCTACGAGCAGTACCTC.

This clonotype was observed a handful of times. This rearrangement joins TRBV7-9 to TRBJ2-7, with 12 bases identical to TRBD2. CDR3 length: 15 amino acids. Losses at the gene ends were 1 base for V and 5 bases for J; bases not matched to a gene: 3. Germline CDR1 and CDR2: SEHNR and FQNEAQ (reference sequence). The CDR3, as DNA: TGTGCCAGCAGCTTAGGACTAGCGGGAGCACACGAGCAGTACTTC. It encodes CASSLGLAGAHEQYF.

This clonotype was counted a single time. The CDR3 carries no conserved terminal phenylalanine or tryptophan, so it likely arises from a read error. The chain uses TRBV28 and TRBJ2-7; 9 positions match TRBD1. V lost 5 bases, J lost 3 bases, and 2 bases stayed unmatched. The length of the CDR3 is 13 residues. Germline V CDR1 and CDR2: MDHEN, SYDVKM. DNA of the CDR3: TGTGCCAGCAGTGCGACAGGGGGCTACGAGCAGTACTCC. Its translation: CASSATGGYEQYS.

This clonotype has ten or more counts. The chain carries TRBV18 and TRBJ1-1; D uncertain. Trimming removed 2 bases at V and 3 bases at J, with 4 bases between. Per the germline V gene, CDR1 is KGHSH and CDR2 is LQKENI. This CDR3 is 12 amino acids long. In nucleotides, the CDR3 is TGTGCCAGCTCACCAAGGGACACTGAAGCTTTCTTT. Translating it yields CASSPRDTEAFF.

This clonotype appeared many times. The CDR3 region has the DNA TGTGCCATCAGTGAGAAGGTCGTTATCTCCTACGAGCAGTACTTC. Translation: CAISEKVVISYEQYF. The chain has TRBV10-3 and TRBJ2-7; D gene uncertain. Trimming left V 2 bases short and J 0 bases short, with 11 bases between. This CDR3 region has 15 residues. Germline CDR1 and CDR2: ENHRY and SYGVKD.

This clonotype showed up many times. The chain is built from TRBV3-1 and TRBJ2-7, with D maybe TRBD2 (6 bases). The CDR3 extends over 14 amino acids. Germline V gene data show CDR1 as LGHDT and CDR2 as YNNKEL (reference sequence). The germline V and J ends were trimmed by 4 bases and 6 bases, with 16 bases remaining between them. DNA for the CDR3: TGTGCCAGCAGCCCGCCGGGACTCCTCCGCGAGCAGTACTTC. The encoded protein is CASSPPGLLREQYF.

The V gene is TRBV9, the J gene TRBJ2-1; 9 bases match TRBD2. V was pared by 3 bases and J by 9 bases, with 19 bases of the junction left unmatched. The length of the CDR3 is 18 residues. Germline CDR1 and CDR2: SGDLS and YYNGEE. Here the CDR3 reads CASSGVASGNVPFPEQFF. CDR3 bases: TGTGCCAGCAGCGGCGTGGCTAGCGGGAACGTCCCCTTTCCTGAGCAGTTCTTC.

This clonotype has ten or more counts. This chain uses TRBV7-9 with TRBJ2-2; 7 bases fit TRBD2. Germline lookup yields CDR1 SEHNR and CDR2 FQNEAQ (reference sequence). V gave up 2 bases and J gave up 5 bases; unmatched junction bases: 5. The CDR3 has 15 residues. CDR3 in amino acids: CASSLPGGRTGELFF. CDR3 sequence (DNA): TGTGCCAGCAGCTTACCCGGGGGGAGAACCGGGGAGCTGTTTTTT.